Here is one TCR beta chain with its context. This sample is drawn from a study of blood T cell repertoires in COVID-19. Assay: immunoSEQ multiplex PCR; the TCRdb copy retains only in-frame clones and omits some. This table has over 90,000 clones, around nine tenths appearing once. The CDR3 spans 18 residues. Unmatched junction bases numbered 8, after V lost 1 base and J lost 6 bases. The V gene's germline CDR1 is SGHTA and CDR2 FQGNSA. Material: peripheral blood. This chain connects TRBV7-2 to TRBJ2-1; 14 bases are shared with TRBD2. This receptor was identified in a middle-aged man in a cohort sampled during active COVID-19. As DNA, the CDR3 is TGTGCCAGCAGCTTAGGATCGTTCGGACTAGCGGGGGGCAATGAGCAGTTCTTC. Protein sequence: CASSLGSFGLAGGNEQFF.